The 28 T cell receptor beta chains below were found in one sample sequenced in a study of T cell clones after liver transplantation. The repertoire was sequenced with immunoSEQ multiplex PCR; TCRdb's copy has only in-frame clones and lacks some. The repertoire has fewer than 85,000 clones, roughly 80% of them found once; the top ten carry 2.8%. Source: CD4+ T cells from blood, taken at the 22-month timepoint. The source of these receptors is a human patient who received a liver transplant. Some T cells may be supplied by the graft donor.

V gene TRBV10-3 combines with J gene TRBJ2-7, with a tentative D call TRBD2 (6 bases). Deletions cut 4 bases from V and 6 bases from J, with 22 bases between. Germline assignment: CDR1 ENHRY and CDR2 SYGVKD. This CDR3 is 16 amino acids long. The CDR3: CAISAVSGTRSSEQYF. The CDR3 region has the DNA TGTGCCATCAGTGCCGTCTCCGGGACTCGCTCTTCCGAGCAGTACTTC.

V usage is TRBV7-2 and J usage is TRBJ2-1; 7 nucleotides line up with TRBD1. With 10 bases clipped from V and 4 bases from J, the junction kept 13 bases outside the gene matches. This CDR3 has 15 amino acids. The V gene's germline CDR1 is SGHTA and CDR2 FQGNSA. This CDR3 is CATQRQGAGYNEQFF. For the CDR3, the DNA is TGTGCCACCCAGCGACAGGGAGCTGGTTACAATGAGCAGTTCTTC.

CDR3 region: CASSLDGRGPGYTF. The CDR3 bases are TGTGCCAGCAGCTTAGACGGCAGGGGGCCTGGCTACACCTTC. The J gene is TRBJ1-2, the V gene TRBV7-3; 8 nucleotides agree with TRBD1. Germline assignment: CDR1 SGHTA and CDR2 FQGTGA. V lost 2 bases and J lost 7; bases outside the gene matches: 6. The CDR3 extends over 14 amino acids.

The V call is TRBV2, the J call TRBJ2-5, with D perhaps TRBD2 (6 bases). Trimming pared 6 bases from V and 2 bases from J, leaving 13 bases between. CDR1 and CDR2 (germline): SNHLY, FYNNEI. The CDR3 is made up of 14 amino acids. Here the CDR3 reads CASSTWGGQETQYF. The CDR3 DNA follows: TGTGCCAGCAGCACATGGGGAGGACAAGAGACCCAGTACTTC.

This clone came up once. The chain links TRBV30 to TRBJ2-3; D is possibly TRBD2 (6 bases). The CDR3 runs to 13 residues. Deletions cut 0 bases from V and 7 bases from J, with 11 bases between. Germline V gives CDR1 GTSNPN, CDR2 SVGIG (reference sequence). The CDR3 reads CAWSVEGSNTQYF. Written as DNA, the CDR3 is TGTGCCTGGAGTGTGGAGGGCAGCAATACGCAGTATTTT.

The rearrangement links TRBV19 to TRBJ2-2; D not certain. The V end was cut by 2 bases, the J end by 9 bases, with 7 bases between. The CDR3 has 12 amino acids. Per the germline V gene, CDR1 is LNHDA and CDR2 is SQIVND (reference sequence). The CDR3 is CASSILGRELFF. CDR3 bases: TGTGCCAGTAGTATACTGGGGAGGGAGCTGTTTTTT.

The V call is TRBV4-3, the J call TRBJ2-3, with D uncertain. The CDR3 spans 14 residues. Trimming removed 0 bases at V and 5 bases at J, with 9 bases between. The germline V gene has CDR1 LGHNA and CDR2 YSLEER. In DNA form, the CDR3 reads TGCGCCAGCAGCCAAGATAGAAGGGTAGATACGCAGTATTTT. Its translation is CASSQDRRVDTQYF.

The chain is built from TRBV6-1 and TRBJ2-5; the D is unclear. Germline V CDR1 and CDR2: MNHNS, SASEGT. The germline V and J ends were trimmed by 8 bases and 1 base, with 14 bases remaining between them. The CDR3 totals 14 residues. In nucleotides, the CDR3 is TGTGCCAGCTCATGGGTGGGCGGCCAAGAGACCCAGTACTTC. Translated: CASSWVGGQETQYF.

The J gene is TRBJ2-7, the V gene TRBV4-3; no clear D. V shed 0 bases and J shed 0 bases, with 9 bases lying between them. CDR1 is LGHNA, CDR2 YSLEER, per germline. The CDR3 loop spans 15 amino acids. CDR3 nucleotide sequence: TGCGCCAGCAGCCAAGACCTCCTCTTCTCCTACGAGCAGTACTTC. This sequence encodes CASSQDLLFSYEQYF.

In its sample, this clone was seen once. The chain couples TRBV5-5 to TRBJ2-3, with 16 bases that match TRBD2. Germline V CDR1 and CDR2: SGHKS, YYEKEE (reference sequence). CDR3 length: 16 residues. After removal of 4 bases from V and 7 bases from J, the junction contained 6 bases not matched to a gene. For the CDR3, the DNA is TGTGCCAGCAGCGGCGGGACTAGCGGGGGGGTTAATACGCAGTATTTT. This codes for CASSGGTSGGVNTQYF.

The CDR3 bases are TGCGCCAGCAGCACAGGTCCAGGAGGCGAGCAGTACTTC. Translation: CASSTGPGGEQYF. J is TRBJ2-7 and V is TRBV5-1; D is tentatively TRBD1 or TRBD2 (5 bases each). V dropped 4 bases and J dropped 6 bases, with 14 bases sitting between them. The CDR3 spans 13 residues. CDR1 is SGHRS, CDR2 YFSETQ, per germline.

This chain joins TRBV7-2 and TRBJ2-3; D is undetermined. The V end was cut by 4 bases, the J end by 3 bases, with 5 bases between. Germline CDR1 reads SGHTA; CDR2 reads FQGNSA. The CDR3 consists of 12 residues. The CDR3 DNA follows: TGTGCCAGCAGCTCGGCTACAGATACGCAGTATTTT. Amino acid sequence: CASSSATDTQYF.

This clone was found once. The J gene is TRBJ1-5, the V gene TRBV2; a weak D match, TRBD1 (6 bases). V was cut by 5 bases and J by 4 bases, with 9 bases left in between. Germline CDR1 is SNHLY and CDR2 is FYNNEI. CDR3 length equals 13 residues. This chain's CDR3 is CASSLQGNQPQHF. CDR3 nucleotide sequence: TGTGCCAGCAGTCTACAGGGAAATCAGCCCCAGCATTTT.

The CDR3 reads CASSLMDRGYEQYF. CDR3 DNA sequence: TGTGCCAGCAGCTTGATGGACAGGGGCTACGAGCAGTACTTC. The V and J genes are TRBV5-5 and TRBJ2-7; 9 bases fit TRBD1. The CDR3 is 14 amino acids. The germline CDR1 and CDR2 sequences are SGHKS and YYEKEE (reference sequence). With V trimmed by 1 base and J by 3 bases, 2 bases remained unmatched.

This clone has only a few counts. The J gene is TRBJ1-3, the V gene TRBV9, with D unclear. CDR1 is SGDLS and CDR2 is YYNGEE in the germline V gene. The CDR3 length is 15 residues. Trimming took off 2 bases at V and 1 base at J, with 10 bases between the two ends. The CDR3 loop reads CASSVRWDSGNTIYF. DNA of the CDR3: TGTGCCAGCAGCGTGAGATGGGATTCTGGAAACACCATATATTTT.

The chain links TRBV11-2 to TRBJ2-2; D assignment may be TRBD1 or TRBD2 (5 bases each). V lost 3 bases and J lost 4, with 15 bases in between. The CDR3 is 16 amino acids. Germline assignment: CDR1 SGHAT and CDR2 FQNNGV. The CDR3 region is CASSLSGRGATGELFF. Here the CDR3 DNA reads TGTGCCAGCAGCTTGTCGGGTCGAGGGGCCACCGGGGAGCTGTTTTTT.

The V and J genes are TRBV19 and TRBJ2-1; D unclear. Germline assignment: CDR1 LNHDA and CDR2 SQIVND (reference sequence). The ends were cut back, 6 bases at V and 10 bases at J, with 10 bases in the middle. CDR3 length equals 11 residues. CDR3 in DNA: TGTGCCAGTAGCACTCCCCTGGAGCAGTTCTTC. This translates into CASSTPLEQFF.

The V gene is TRBV11-2, the J gene TRBJ1-1; D not certain. Trimming shortened V by 2 bases and J by 5 bases, and 6 bases separated the two germline ends. Germline CDR1 and CDR2: SGHAT and FQNNGV. The length of the CDR3 is 12 residues. CDR3 DNA sequence: TGTGCCAGCAGCTTAATCCGGACTGAAGCTTTCTTT. Its protein product is CASSLIRTEAFF.

The genes are TRBV23-1 and TRBJ1-5; 7 bases are a match to TRBD1. TRBV23-1 is placed among ORFs of uncertain function. V shed 3 bases and J 5 bases; nucleotides not matched to a gene: 7. The CDR3 has 15 amino acids. The DNA for the CDR3 is TGCGCCAGCAGTCACCCTGGACAGGTCGATCAGCCCCAGCATTTT. Translated: CASSHPGQVDQPQHF.

This chain connects TRBV4-1 to TRBJ1-5; no clear D gene. The CDR3 has 13 amino acids. The germline V gene has CDR1 MGHRA and CDR2 YSYEKL. Trimming stripped 0 bases from V and 7 bases from J, with 7 bases between. The CDR3 protein is CASSQDGEQPQHF. DNA of the CDR3: TGCGCCAGCAGCCAAGATGGGGAGCAGCCCCAGCATTTT.

The rearrangement uses TRBV6-5 and TRBJ1-5; no clear D. Germline V gene lookup returns CDR1 MNHEY and CDR2 SVGAGI. The ends were cut back, 6 bases at V and 4 bases at J, with 10 bases in the middle. The CDR3 has 13 amino acids. DNA of the CDR3: TGTGCCAGCAGAAACGGAGGGAATCAGCCCCAGCATTTT. This encodes CASRNGGNQPQHF.

J is TRBJ1-4 and V is TRBV5-1; 9 nucleotides align to TRBD1. V shed 0 bases and J 5 bases; nucleotides not matched to a gene: 5. CDR1 and CDR2 (germline): SGHRS, YFSETQ. The CDR3 totals 16 residues. The CDR3 loop is CASSLAPGQGNEKLFF. The CDR3 region has the DNA TGCGCCAGCAGCTTGGCCCCGGGACAGGGAAATGAAAAACTGTTTTTT.

V usage is TRBV5-1 and J usage is TRBJ1-4; 10 positions match TRBD1. J gave up 3 bases and V 5 bases, and 10 bases lay outside the gene matches. CDR3 size: 17 residues. CDR1 SGHRS and CDR2 YFSETQ come from the germline V gene. The DNA of the CDR3 is TGCGCCAGCAGTTCCGGACAGGGGGTTGTGGCTAATGAAAAACTGTTTTTT. As protein: CASSSGQGVVANEKLFF.

The chain uses TRBV7-2 and TRBJ2-2; D possibly corresponds to TRBD2 (5 bases). From germline, CDR1 is SGHTA and CDR2 FQGNSA. Trimming stripped 3 bases from V and 6 bases from J, with 14 bases between. The CDR3 is 15 amino acids. CDR3 sequence (DNA): TGTGCCAGCAGCTTTAATAGCGTGCGGGCCGGGGAGCTGTTTTTT. It translates to CASSFNSVRAGELFF.

As concerns this clone: The sample holds other DNA sequences that translate to the same CDR3. This chain links TRBV5-1 with TRBJ1-3; D is undetermined. The CDR3 covers 13 residues. Trimming took off 4 bases at V and 0 bases at J, with 5 bases between the two ends. The germline V gene has CDR1 SGHRS and CDR2 YFSETQ. The CDR3 nucleotides are TGCGCCAGCAGCCCGAGCTCTGGAAACACCATATATTTT. Its translation: CASSPSSGNTIYF. Full variable domain (outside the CDR3, taken from reference TRBV5-1 and TRBJ1-3): KAGVTQTPRYLIKTRGQQVTLSCSPISGHRSVSWYQQTPGQGLQFLFEYFSETQRNKGNFPGRFSGRQFSNSRSEMNVSTLELGDSALYLCASSPSSGNTIYFGEGSWLTVV.

V and J are TRBV20-1 and TRBJ2-5; D remains ambiguous. The ends were cut back, 2 bases at V and 3 bases at J, with 4 bases in the middle. The germline V gene has CDR1 DFQATT and CDR2 SNEGSKA (reference sequence). The CDR3 runs to 11 residues. The CDR3 reads CSARRKETQYF. The CDR3 region has the DNA TGCAGTGCTAGAAGAAAAGAGACCCAGTACTTC.

This sequence joins TRBV7-8 and TRBJ2-5; D gene unclear. Germline assignment: CDR1 SGHVS and CDR2 FQNEAQ. The CDR3 totals 14 residues. Trimming pared 1 base from V and 1 base from J, leaving 7 bases between. In DNA, the CDR3 is TGTGCCAGCAGCTTAGGACATCTCCAAGAGACCCAGTACTTC. This encodes CASSLGHLQETQYF.

The V and J genes are TRBV19 and TRBJ1-5; D is unclear. Trimming cost V 4 bases and J 0 bases, with 10 bases left between them. The CDR3 sequence is 15 residues long. Germline values: CDR1 LNHDA, CDR2 SQIVND (reference sequence). CDR3: CASSNDGHSNQPQHF. CDR3 DNA: TGTGCCAGTAGTAACGACGGCCATAGCAATCAGCCCCAGCATTTT.